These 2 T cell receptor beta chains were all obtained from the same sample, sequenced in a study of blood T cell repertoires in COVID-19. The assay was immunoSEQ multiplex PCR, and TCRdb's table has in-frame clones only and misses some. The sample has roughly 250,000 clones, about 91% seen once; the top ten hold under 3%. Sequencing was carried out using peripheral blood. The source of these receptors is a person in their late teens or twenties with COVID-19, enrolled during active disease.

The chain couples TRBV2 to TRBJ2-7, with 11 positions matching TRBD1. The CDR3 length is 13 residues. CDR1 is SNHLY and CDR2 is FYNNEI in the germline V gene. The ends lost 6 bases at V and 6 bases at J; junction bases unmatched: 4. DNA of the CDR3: TGTGCCAGCAGAGGACAGGGGGCTCGCGAGCAGTACTTC. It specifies CASRGQGAREQYF.

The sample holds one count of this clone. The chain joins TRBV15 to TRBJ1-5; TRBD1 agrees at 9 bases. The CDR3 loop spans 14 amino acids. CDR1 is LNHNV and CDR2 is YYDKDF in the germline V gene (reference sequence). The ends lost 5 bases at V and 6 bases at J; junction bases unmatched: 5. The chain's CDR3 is CATSQRQGGQPQHF. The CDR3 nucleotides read TGTGCCACCAGCCAGAGACAGGGGGGTCAGCCCCAGCATTTT.